This T cell receptor (beta chain) was profiled in a study of patients and donors after allogeneic stem cell transplantation. This CDR3 contains 15 residues. From germline, CDR1 is SGHRS and CDR2 YFSETQ. The J segment lost 4 bases and the V segment lost 4 bases, leaving 7 bases of the junction unmatched. TCRdb recomputed calls from the RT-PCR reads with MiXCR, one row per CDR3 protein. The sample has under 200,000 distinct CDR3 sequences, roughly 30% seen once; the top ten hold 3.2%. The chain is built from TRBV5-1 and TRBJ2-2, with 7 positions matching TRBD1. The receptor comes from a human donor who was either an allogeneic HSCT recipient or a stem cell or donor lymphocyte infusion donor (not recorded which). It is not recorded whose cells these are; they may come from a transplant donor. The specimen was blood, either unsorted or a sorted T cell fraction (not recorded which). The CDR3 bases are TGCGCCAGCAGCACTACGACAGGGAGCACCGGGGAGCTGTTTTTT. Translating it yields CASSTTTGSTGELFF.